This TCR beta chain was retrieved from a study of blood T cell repertoires in COVID-19. The wider study: Some COVID-19 samples were acute and others convalescent; all came from the United States, Italy and Spain.

Participants were aged roughly 18 to 100 years from approximately 23 US areas. Per the authors' pipeline: For nucleated cells, counts were estimated from reference gene primer amplification. TCRdb's copy holds only in-frame clones and misses some; the assay was immunoSEQ multiplex PCR. The V and J calls and clone size come from that table; D and trimming were worked out from the DNA. Of around 200,000 clones in the sample, approximately 85% were seen once. The V and J ends lost 4 bases and 5 bases, in that order; junction bases with no gene match: 9. CDR3 length: 17 residues. The germline CDR1 and CDR2 sequences are MNHNS and SASEGT.

This chain uses TRBV6-1 with TRBJ2-5; TRBD2 matches at 14 bases. The receptor's source is a man aged 40-49 years who had recovered from COVID-19. The sequencing sample was made of PBMCs or T cells enriched from blood (not recorded which). Written as DNA, the CDR3 is TGTGCCAGCAGTGCATCTTCGACTAGCGGGGGGGTGGAGACCCAGTACTTC. It yields the protein CASSASSTSGGVETQYF.